The next 26 T cell receptor beta chains were all read from a single sample in a study of cytomegalovirus exposure and HLA in healthy donors. The PCR used 60 Vbeta and 13 Jbeta primers. Repertoires were generated with immunoSEQ multiplex PCR, while TCRdb's copy carries only in-frame clones and drops some. The sample contains 170,000 or so clones, just over 75% of which appear only once. The sample consisted of PBMCs. These receptors were collected from a woman aged 60-75 years in good health and CMV-seropositive.

The rearrangement joins TRBV9 to TRBJ2-5, with TRBD2 identical over 15 bases. V shed 4 bases, J shed 3 bases, and the junction held 10 bases outside the gene matches. CDR3 size: 18 residues. Germline V gene sequence: CDR1 SGDLS, CDR2 YYNGEE. The CDR3 loop is CASSQTGLAGGGEETQYF. In DNA, the CDR3 is TGTGCCAGCAGCCAAACGGGACTAGCGGGAGGAGGAGAAGAGACCCAGTACTTC.

The gene calls are TRBV9 and TRBJ1-1, with TRBD1 matching over 8 bases. Germline values: CDR1 SGDLS, CDR2 YYNGEE. The CDR3 loop spans 14 amino acids. With V trimmed by 0 bases and J by 3 bases, 1 base remained unmatched. Here the CDR3 reads CASSVVTGDTEAFF. The CDR3 nucleotides are TGTGCCAGCAGCGTAGTGACAGGGGACACTGAAGCTTTCTTT.

The V gene is TRBV7-9, the J gene TRBJ2-7, with 9 bases identical to TRBD2. J was trimmed by 5 bases and V by 10 bases; bases with no gene match: 9. Germline lookup yields CDR1 SEHNR and CDR2 FQNEAQ (reference sequence). This CDR3 is built from 13 residues. This chain's CDR3 is CATRIAGADEQYF. The DNA of the CDR3 is TGTGCCACCAGAATAGCGGGAGCTGACGAGCAGTACTTC.

This clone was counted a few times. The chain couples TRBV30 to TRBJ2-2; D gene ambiguous. This CDR3 comprises 11 residues. Germline V gene data show CDR1 as GTSNPN and CDR2 as SVGIG (reference sequence). Trimming pared 2 bases from V and 6 bases from J, leaving 4 bases between. CDR3 DNA: TGTGCCTGGAGTATCGCCGGGGAGCTGTTTTTT. Translated: CAWSIAGELFF.

The chain is built from TRBV28 and TRBJ1-3; the D gene is possibly TRBD1 (6 bases). There are 14 residues in the CDR3. Germline loops: CDR1 MDHEN, CDR2 SYDVKM. The germline V and J ends were trimmed by 5 bases and 2 bases, with 10 bases remaining between them. The CDR3 sequence: CASSPGAAGNTIYF. CDR3 coding DNA: TGTGCCAGCAGTCCAGGGGCGGCTGGAAACACCATATATTTT.

This clone was recorded a few times. The J gene is TRBJ2-7, the V gene TRBV6-5; D is perhaps TRBD2 (6 bases). Germline loops: CDR1 MNHEY, CDR2 SVGAGI. The CDR3 extends over 11 amino acids. V lost 7 bases and J 4 bases, leaving 8 bases between the germline ends. As DNA, the CDR3 is TGTGCCAGCAATGGGGGGTACGAGCAGTACTTC. This gives the protein CASNGGYEQYF.

CDR3 sequence: CASSPQGAGNTIYF. The DNA of the CDR3 is TGTGCCAGCAGCCCCCAGGGTGCTGGAAACACCATATATTTT. The V gene is TRBV7-2, the J gene TRBJ1-3, with D maybe TRBD1 (5 bases). The length of the CDR3 is 14 residues. Germline CDR1 and CDR2: SGHTA and FQGNSA. Deletions cut 5 bases from V and 2 bases from J, with 10 bases between.

The rearrangement joins TRBV5-1 to TRBJ2-7; weak D call: TRBD1 (7 bases). CDR1 is SGHRS and CDR2 is YFSETQ in the germline V gene. V was shortened by 0 bases and J by 3 bases, with 13 bases between the two germline ends. The CDR3 has 15 residues. CDR3: CASSLGQGGRYEQYF. The CDR3, as DNA: TGCGCCAGCAGCTTGGGGCAGGGGGGCCGCTACGAGCAGTACTTC.

The chain uses TRBV6-6 and TRBJ2-3, with a weak D call TRBD1 (6 bases). CDR1 is MNHNY, CDR2 SVGAGI, per germline (reference sequence). Trimming shortened V by 6 bases and J by 1 base, and 14 bases separated the two germline ends. The CDR3 consists of 15 residues. The CDR3 DNA follows: TGTGCCAGCAGAGCCACGAAGGGGGGCACAGATACGCAGTATTTT. Protein sequence: CASRATKGGTDTQYF.

This rearrangement joins TRBV28 to TRBJ1-2; the D gene is possibly TRBD1 (5 bases). V lost 4 bases and J lost 3, with 6 bases in between. The CDR3 consists of 12 residues. Germline values: CDR1 MDHEN, CDR2 SYDVKM. CDR3: CASSSGYYGYTF. CDR3 DNA: TGTGCCAGCAGTTCAGGGTACTATGGCTACACCTTC.

The rearrangement joins TRBV5-1 to TRBJ1-6, with 8 bases matching TRBD1. The CDR3 is 13 residues long. Germline V gene sequence: CDR1 SGHRS, CDR2 YFSETQ. V shed 0 bases, J shed 15 bases, and the junction held 5 bases outside the gene matches. The CDR3 here is CASSLGQGSGLHF. The CDR3 bases are TGCGCCAGCAGCTTGGGACAGGGGTCAGGCCTCCACTTT.

V is TRBV4-1 and J is TRBJ1-2, with D possibly TRBD1 on 6 matching bases. The CDR3 spans 15 residues. Germline V gene sequence: CDR1 MGHRA, CDR2 YSYEKL. Trimming shortened V by 5 bases and J by 3 bases, and 16 bases separated the two germline ends. The CDR3 loop reads CASSEATGRYYGYTF. The DNA of the CDR3 is TGCGCCAGCAGCGAGGCGACAGGAAGATACTATGGCTACACCTTC.

The count of this clone is one. The genes are TRBV5-1 and TRBJ2-1, with 10 bases aligning to TRBD1. The CDR3 totals 16 residues. CDR1 and CDR2 from the germline V gene are SGHRS and YFSETQ. After removal of 1 base from V and 6 bases from J, the junction contained 7 bases not matched to a gene. The CDR3 DNA sequence: TGCGCCAGCAGCTTGTTCGGGACAGGGGTAATCAATGAGCAGTTCTTC. As protein: CASSLFGTGVINEQFF. Combining the CDR3 with reference TRBV5-1 and TRBJ2-1 gives the whole variable domain KAGVTQTPRYLIKTRGQQVTLSCSPISGHRSVSWYQQTPGQGLQFLFEYFSETQRNKGNFPGRFSGRQFSNSRSEMNVSTLELGDSALYLCASSLFGTGVINEQFFGPGTRLTVL.

This chain links TRBV28 with TRBJ1-1; 8 nucleotides line up with TRBD1. The germline V gene encodes CDR1 MDHEN and CDR2 SYDVKM. The trim removed 6 bases at V and 3 bases at J, leaving 6 bases unmatched. This CDR3 has 14 residues. Here the CDR3 reads CASRHRGADTEAFF. CDR3 bases: TGTGCCAGCAGACACAGGGGGGCGGACACTGAAGCTTTCTTT.

The J gene is TRBJ2-7, the V gene TRBV19, with TRBD2 matching over 10 bases. In germline, CDR1 is LNHDA, CDR2 SQIVND (reference sequence). Germline trimming cut 6 bases from V and 2 bases from J; bases unmatched to any gene: 7. The CDR3 loop spans 15 amino acids. CDR3 nucleotide sequence: TGTGCCAGTAGGTATGGGACTAGCGAAACCTACGAGCAGTACTTC. Encoded protein: CASRYGTSETYEQYF.

V is TRBV9 and J is TRBJ1-1, with 10 positions matching TRBD1. This CDR3 has 16 residues. Germline V gives CDR1 SGDLS, CDR2 YYNGEE. Trimming removed 4 bases from V and 1 base from J; junction bases left unmatched: 7. The CDR3 DNA reads as TGTGCCAGCAGCATGACAGGGGGCTGGGAGAACACTGAAGCTTTCTTT. Its translation is CASSMTGGWENTEAFF.

The rearrangement uses TRBV9 and TRBJ2-7; 8 positions match TRBD2. V shed 2 bases, J shed 0 bases, and the junction held 4 bases outside the gene matches. The germline V gene has CDR1 SGDLS and CDR2 YYNGEE. This CDR3 comprises 15 residues. The CDR3 protein is CASSVEAGGSYEQYF. CDR3 bases: TGTGCCAGCAGCGTGGAGGCGGGGGGCTCCTACGAGCAGTACTTC.

The J gene is TRBJ2-2, the V gene TRBV7-2, with D perhaps TRBD2 (6 bases). V shed 3 bases and J shed 7 bases, with 18 bases lying between them. The CDR3 loop spans 16 amino acids. Germline loops: CDR1 SGHTA, CDR2 FQGNSA. CDR3: CASSLGLGQGGGELFF. The CDR3 bases are TGTGCCAGCAGCTTGGGGCTTGGGCAGGGAGGCGGGGAGCTGTTTTTT.

The V call is TRBV9, the J call TRBJ2-3, with 7 bases aligning to TRBD1. CDR3 size: 15 residues. J gave up 0 bases and V 4 bases, and 5 bases lay outside the gene matches. Germline V gene data show CDR1 as SGDLS and CDR2 as YYNGEE. The CDR3: CASSPGTVSTDTQYF. The CDR3 nucleotides are TGTGCCAGCAGCCCCGGGACAGTTAGCACAGATACGCAGTATTTT.

The rearrangement joins TRBV30 to TRBJ1-4; D uncertain. Trimming pared 3 bases from V and 8 bases from J, leaving 10 bases between. Germline V lookup: CDR1 GTSNPN, CDR2 SVGIG (reference sequence). This CDR3 is built from 12 residues. CDR3 sequence (DNA): TGTGCCTGGAGCGCCGCGTCCGAAAAACTGTTTTTT. Protein: CAWSAASEKLFF.

This chain joins TRBV2 and TRBJ1-5; possibly TRBD1 for D (6 bases). The CDR3 runs to 13 residues. Looked up from germline, CDR1 is SNHLY and CDR2 is FYNNEI. V lost 8 bases and J lost 7, with 15 bases in between. In nucleotides, the CDR3 is TGTGCCAGCGCGGTGAACAGGGAGCAGCCCCAGCATTTT. Translation gives CASAVNREQPQHF.

This chain uses TRBV7-3 with TRBJ2-3; 12 nucleotides align to TRBD2. The germline gives CDR1 SGHTA, CDR2 FQGTGA. The V segment lost 1 base and the J segment 7 bases; nucleotides outside the gene matches: 6. The CDR3 length is 16 residues. CDR3 nucleotides: TGTGCCAGCAGCTTAATGCCTAGCGGGGGGGCAAATACGCAGTATTTT. Translation: CASSLMPSGGANTQYF.

The rearrangement joins TRBV29-1 to TRBJ1-1, with 9 bases lining up with TRBD1. V lost 5 bases and J lost 1; bases outside the gene matches: 5. The CDR3 extends over 14 amino acids. Germline CDR1 reads SQVTM; CDR2 reads ANQGSEA. In nucleotides, the CDR3 is TGCAGCGTTTCGCCGGGACAGGGGAACACTGAAGCTTTCTTT. Residues: CSVSPGQGNTEAFF.

The rearrangement uses TRBV30 and TRBJ1-2, with TRBD1 as a possible D gene (5 bases). The CDR3 is 12 residues long. V lost 2 bases to trimming and J lost 4 bases, with 8 bases between them. Per germline, CDR1 GTSNPN and CDR2 SVGIG (reference sequence). In DNA form, the CDR3 reads TGTGCCTGGAGTACGACAGTCTATGGCTACACCTTC. Translating it yields CAWSTTVYGYTF.

The chain employs TRBV5-1 and TRBJ2-2, with a weak D call TRBD2 (7 bases). The germline V and J ends were trimmed by 4 bases and 3 bases, with 16 bases remaining between them. CDR3 size: 16 residues. Germline lookup yields CDR1 SGHRS and CDR2 YFSETQ. CDR3 region: CASSGRGAQDTGELFF. The CDR3 DNA is TGCGCCAGCAGCGGACGGGGGGCGCAGGACACCGGGGAGCTGTTTTTT.

Note on this clone: Germline and junction disagree at one end, which may indicate a read error. The rearrangement links TRBV19 to TRBJ1-1; 7 nucleotides agree with TRBD1. Germline values: CDR1 LNHDA, CDR2 SQIVND (reference sequence). CDR3 size: 11 residues. The CDR3 DNA reads as TGTGCCAGTAGTATCGACAGGGCCGTTTACTTT. As protein: CASSIDRAVYF. The full variable domain, with the rest looked up from reference TRBV19 and TRBJ1-1, is DGGITQSPKYLFRKEGQNVTLSCEQNLNHDAMYWYRQDPGQGLRLIYYSQIVNDFQKGDIAEGYSVSREKKESFPLTVTSAQKNPTAFYLCASSIDRAVYFGQGTRLTVV.